The clone carrying this T cell receptor (beta chain) was counted at least ten times. Amplified TCR beta CDR3 regions came from RNA transcripts. A first-round RT-PCR of the TCR CDR3 used the HTBI primer set. Each CDR3 protein is one row after TCRdb ran MiXCR on the multiplex PCR reads. Of 400,000 to 450,000 distinct CDR3 sequences listed, roughly 14% are singletons. The data derive from a study of T cells in Graves' hyperthyroidism and ophthalmopathy. Per the germline V gene, CDR1 is MDHEN and CDR2 is SYDVKM. The CDR3 loop spans 14 amino acids. V lost 7 bases and J 3 bases, leaving 14 bases between the germline ends.

This TCR was recovered from a man aged 18-30 years with Graves' ophthalmopathy. Sequencing was carried out using blood. The chain carries TRBV28 and TRBJ2-3, with a possible D match to TRBD2 (6 bases). The CDR3 DNA reads TGTGCCAGCATATCGGGGGAGAGTACAGATACGCAGTATTTT. It codes for CASISGESTDTQYF.